These 20 T cell receptor beta chains were sequenced from one sample in a study of blood T cell repertoires in COVID-19. The table came from immunoSEQ multiplex PCR; TCRdb's copy has only in-frame clones and leaves some out. The table lists about 210,000 clones, less than 85% of them singletons. The specimen sequenced was PBMCs or T cells enriched from blood (not recorded which). The receptors originated from a man aged 35 to 55 who had recovered from COVID-19.

This rearrangement joins TRBV9 to TRBJ1-1, with 9 bases lining up with TRBD1. From germline, CDR1 is SGDLS and CDR2 YYNGEE. This CDR3 contains 14 residues. The junction had 4 bases not matched to a gene; V was cut back by 3 bases and J by 4 bases. The CDR3 protein is CASSGGQGGTEAFF. The CDR3 bases are TGTGCCAGCAGCGGGGGACAGGGAGGCACTGAAGCTTTCTTT.

The chain combines TRBV7-2 with TRBJ1-5; 8 bases match TRBD1. V lost 4 bases and J lost 2; bases outside the gene matches: 13. CDR1 and CDR2 (germline): SGHTA, FQGNSA. The CDR3 contains 18 residues. The CDR3 reads CASSSYRGGDLGNQPQHF. CDR3 coding DNA: TGTGCCAGCAGCTCTTACAGGGGGGGAGATTTAGGCAATCAGCCCCAGCATTTT.

The chain has TRBV5-1 and TRBJ1-1; D call uncertain. The CDR3 spans 14 residues. CDR1 and CDR2 from the germline V gene are SGHRS and YFSETQ. Between the trimmed V and J ends, which lost 4 bases and 1 base, there was a span of 11 bases. The CDR3 loop reads CASSPRGSNTEAFF. CDR3 DNA: TGCGCCAGCAGCCCCCGAGGGTCGAACACTGAAGCTTTCTTT.

This chain connects TRBV11-2 to TRBJ1-1; D remains unclear. CDR3 length: 13 amino acids. V was cut by 2 bases and J by 5 bases, with 9 bases left in between. Germline V CDR1 and CDR2: SGHAT, FQNNGV. As DNA, the CDR3 is TGTGCCAGCAGCTTAAGGGCGGGGACTGAAGCTTTCTTT. Protein: CASSLRAGTEAFF.

The chain links TRBV18 to TRBJ1-6; 10 nucleotides align to TRBD1. V gave up 6 bases and J gave up 0 bases; unmatched junction bases: 17. Germline loops: CDR1 KGHSH, CDR2 LQKENI. CDR3 length: 21 amino acids. The DNA for the CDR3 is TGTGCCAGCTCGTCCCTCTTCCCGGGACAGGGGAAAAGCTCCTATAATTCACCCCTCCACTTT. Residues: CASSSLFPGQGKSSYNSPLHF.

The chain joins TRBV10-3 to TRBJ2-7, with D perhaps matching TRBD1 (5 bases). The V gene's germline CDR1 is ENHRY and CDR2 SYGVKD. V was shortened by 4 bases and J by 6 bases, with 16 bases between the two germline ends. CDR3 length: 14 residues. The CDR3 region is CAISGGKDNSEQYF. CDR3 DNA: TGTGCCATCAGTGGGGGAAAGGACAATAGCGAGCAGTACTTC.

The CDR3 reads CASSHRGRGEAKNIQYF. CDR3 DNA sequence: TGTGCCAGCAGCCACAGGGGGCGAGGGGAAGCCAAAAACATTCAGTACTTC. The chain employs TRBV7-2 and TRBJ2-4; 9 nucleotides line up with TRBD1. V was pared by 5 bases and J by 0 bases, with 8 bases of the junction left unmatched. Germline-derived CDR1 and CDR2 are SGHTA and FQGNSA. This CDR3 is 17 amino acids long.

This chain uses TRBV2 with TRBJ1-1; 9 bases match TRBD1. Germline-derived CDR1 and CDR2 are SNHLY and FYNNEI. The CDR3 consists of 18 residues. J lost 2 bases, V lost 4 bases, and 14 bases had no gene match. DNA of the CDR3: TGTGCCAGCAGTGTCTATACAGGGGGCATGAGGGTTAACACTGAAGCTTTCTTT. Translation gives CASSVYTGGMRVNTEAFF.

The chain joins TRBV5-1 to TRBJ2-4; the match to TRBD2 covers 13 bases. The V segment lost 5 bases and the J segment 8 bases; nucleotides outside the gene matches: 7. This CDR3 region has 15 residues. Germline V lookup: CDR1 SGHRS, CDR2 YFSETQ. The chain's CDR3 is CASRDGTSGKDIQYF. DNA of the CDR3: TGCGCCAGCAGAGACGGGACTAGCGGGAAAGACATTCAGTACTTC.

This chain connects TRBV18 to TRBJ2-3; a possible D gene is TRBD1 (6 bases). The germline V and J ends were trimmed by 2 bases and 3 bases, with 9 bases remaining between them. The CDR3 contains 14 residues. Germline V gene lookup returns CDR1 KGHSH and CDR2 LQKENI. The DNA for the CDR3 is TGTGCCAGCTCACCAACGCAGGGGACAGATACGCAGTATTTT. It yields the protein CASSPTQGTDTQYF.

This clone was counted only a few times. J is TRBJ1-3 and V is TRBV7-9; perhaps TRBD1 as D (6 bases). V lost 8 bases to trimming and J lost 3 bases, with 20 bases between them. CDR1 and CDR2 (germline): SEHNR, FQNEAQ (reference sequence). CDR3 size: 16 residues. The CDR3 DNA sequence: TGTGCCAGCGGAAAAAACAGGGCCAAGGTTGGAAACACCATATATTTT. Amino acids: CASGKNRAKVGNTIYF. Using reference TRBV7-9 and TRBJ1-3 for the parts outside the CDR3, the full variable domain is DTGVSQNPRHKITKRGQNVTFRCDPISEHNRLYWYRQTLGQGPEFLTYFQNEAQLEKSRLLSDRFSAERPKGSFSTLEIQRTEQGDSAMYLCASGKNRAKVGNTIYFGEGSWLTVV.

In this sample, this clone turned up a few times. V is TRBV4-1 and J is TRBJ1-1; tentatively, D is TRBD1 (6 bases). V was trimmed by 2 bases and J by 1 base, leaving 8 bases between them. Germline CDR1 is MGHRA and CDR2 is YSYEKL. The CDR3 is 14 amino acids. CDR3: CASSQSGANTEAFF. The CDR3 bases are TGCGCCAGCAGCCAATCAGGGGCGAACACTGAAGCTTTCTTT.

The chain is built from TRBV11-2 and TRBJ2-3; D unclear. The germline V and J ends were trimmed by 6 bases and 6 bases, with 16 bases remaining between them. This CDR3 has 14 amino acids. CDR1 and CDR2 from the germline V gene are SGHAT and FQNNGV. CDR3 coding DNA: TGTGCCAGCAGACCACTGCATACCGGGGATACGCAGTATTTT. It encodes CASRPLHTGDTQYF.

This chain uses TRBV7-3 with TRBJ2-1; the match to TRBD2 covers 9 bases. This CDR3 comprises 16 residues. J gave up 6 bases and V 1 base, and 7 bases lay outside the gene matches. CDR1 and CDR2 from the germline V gene are SGHTA and FQGTGA. CDR3 in DNA: TGTGCCAGCAGCTTAATGGTGGCTAGCGGGACCAATGAGCAGTTCTTC. Translation: CASSLMVASGTNEQFF.

In its sample, this clone was seen a few times. In DNA, the CDR3 is TGTGCCAGCAGCTTAGGCTCGGGCGGAGGGAGAATATCCTACGAGCAGTACTTC. This sequence encodes CASSLGSGGGRISYEQYF. This chain links TRBV7-8 with TRBJ2-7; a possible D gene is TRBD2 (6 bases). This CDR3 comprises 18 residues. CDR1 SGHVS and CDR2 FQNEAQ come from the germline V gene. Trimming cost V 1 base and J 1 base, with 20 bases left between them.

The V and J genes are TRBV7-6 and TRBJ2-3; maybe TRBD1 (6 bases). Germline V lookup: CDR1 SGHVS, CDR2 FNYEAQ. CDR3 length equals 18 residues. Trimming removed 1 base from V and 0 bases from J, with 17 bases in between. The CDR3 nucleotides are TGTGCCAGCAGCTTAGAACCCGGGACAACCGCCAGCACAGATACGCAGTATTTT. The encoded protein is CASSLEPGTTASTDTQYF.

The genes are TRBV5-1 and TRBJ1-3, with D possibly TRBD1 on 5 matching bases. This CDR3 region has 15 residues. Germline V gene sequence: CDR1 SGHRS, CDR2 YFSETQ. V was clipped by 4 bases and J by 4 bases, with 15 bases between them. The DNA of the CDR3 is TGCGCCAGCAGCCGAGACGGGGGAATCGGAAACACCATATATTTT. Translated, it gives CASSRDGGIGNTIYF.

The chain combines TRBV11-1 with TRBJ2-7; D is ambiguous. CDR3 length: 13 amino acids. Deletions cut 1 base from V and 3 bases from J, with 7 bases between. Looked up from germline, CDR1 is SGHAT and CDR2 is FQDESV (reference sequence). DNA for the CDR3: TGTGCCAGCAGCTTAGGCCTCGGCTACGAGCAGTACTTC. Translated, it gives CASSLGLGYEQYF.

This clone was observed a handful of times. The gene calls are TRBV21-1 and TRBJ2-7; the table calls TRBD2, which could not be checked here. TRBV21-1 is a known pseudogene. The CDR3 sequence is 20 residues long. The CDR3 coding sequence is TGTGCCAGCATCGCCCGCCTTAGCGGGAAAAGTGTTACGCTTACCTACGAGCAGTACTTC. It translates to CASIARLSGKSVTLTYEQYF.

This clone was detected once. The chain links TRBV11-2 to TRBJ2-1; D possibly corresponds to TRBD1 (5 bases). This CDR3 comprises 14 residues. V lost 5 bases, J lost 10 bases, and 18 bases lay in between. Germline V gene lookup returns CDR1 SGHAT and CDR2 FQNNGV. This CDR3 is CASSPRAQSKEQFF. CDR3 sequence (DNA): TGTGCCAGCAGCCCCAGGGCGCAGTCGAAGGAGCAGTTCTTC.